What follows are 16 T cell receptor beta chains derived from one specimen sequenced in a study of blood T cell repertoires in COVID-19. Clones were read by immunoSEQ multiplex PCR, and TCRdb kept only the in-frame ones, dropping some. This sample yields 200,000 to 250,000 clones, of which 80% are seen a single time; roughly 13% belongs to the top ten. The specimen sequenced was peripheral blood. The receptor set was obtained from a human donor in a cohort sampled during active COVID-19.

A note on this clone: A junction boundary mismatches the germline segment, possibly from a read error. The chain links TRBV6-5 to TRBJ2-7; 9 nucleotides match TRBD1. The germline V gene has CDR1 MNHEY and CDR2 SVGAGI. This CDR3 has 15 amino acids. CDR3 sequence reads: CASSDSGTGSHEQYF. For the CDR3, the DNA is TGTGCCAGCAGTGACTCCGGGACAGGGTCTCACGAGCAGTACTTC.

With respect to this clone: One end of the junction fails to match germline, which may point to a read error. In DNA form, the CDR3 reads TGTGCCAGCACTTTACAGGGGTTCGGGGAAAAACTGTTTTTT. Translating it yields CASTLQGFGEKLFF. This sequence joins TRBV28 and TRBJ1-4; 7 nucleotides match TRBD1. The CDR3 runs 14 residues. Germline CDR1 reads MDHEN; CDR2 reads SYDVKM.

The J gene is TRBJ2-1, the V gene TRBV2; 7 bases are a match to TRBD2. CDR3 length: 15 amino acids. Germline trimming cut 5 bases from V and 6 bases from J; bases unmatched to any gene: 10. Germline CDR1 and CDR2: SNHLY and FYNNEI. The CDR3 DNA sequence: TGTGCCAGCAGTTCCGGACTAGTGTGGTCCAATGAGCAGTTCTTC. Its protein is CASSSGLVWSNEQFF. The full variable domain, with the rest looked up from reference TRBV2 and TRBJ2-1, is EPEVTQTPSHQVTQMGQEVILRCVPISNHLYFYWYRQILGQKVEFLVSFYNNEISEKSEIFDDQFSVERPDGSNFTLKIRSTKLEDSAMYFCASSSGLVWSNEQFFGPGTRLTVL.

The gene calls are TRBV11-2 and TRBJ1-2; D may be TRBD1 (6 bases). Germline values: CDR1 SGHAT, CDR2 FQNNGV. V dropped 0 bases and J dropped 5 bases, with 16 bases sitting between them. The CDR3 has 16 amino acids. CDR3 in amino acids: CASSLDLLDREYGYTF. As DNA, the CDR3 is TGTGCCAGCAGCTTAGATCTCTTGGACAGAGAATATGGCTACACCTTC.

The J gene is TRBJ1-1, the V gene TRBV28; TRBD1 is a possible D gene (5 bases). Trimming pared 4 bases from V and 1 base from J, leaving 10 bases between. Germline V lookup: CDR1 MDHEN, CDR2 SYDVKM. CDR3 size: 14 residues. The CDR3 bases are TGTGCCAGCAGTTCAGGGTGGAGGAACACTGAAGCTTTCTTT. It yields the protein CASSSGWRNTEAFF.

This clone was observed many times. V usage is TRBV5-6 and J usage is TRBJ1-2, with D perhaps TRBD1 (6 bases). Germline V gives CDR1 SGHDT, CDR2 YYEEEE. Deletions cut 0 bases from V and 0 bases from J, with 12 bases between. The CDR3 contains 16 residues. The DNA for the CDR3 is TGTGCCAGCAGCTTGGTTGGGACACGTGCTAACTATGGCTACACCTTC. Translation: CASSLVGTRANYGYTF.

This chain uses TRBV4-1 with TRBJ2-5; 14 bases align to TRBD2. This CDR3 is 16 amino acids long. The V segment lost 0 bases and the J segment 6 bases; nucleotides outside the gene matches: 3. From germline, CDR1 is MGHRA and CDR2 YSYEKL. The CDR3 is CASSQEGLAGGQTQYF. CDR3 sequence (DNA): TGCGCCAGCAGCCAAGAAGGACTAGCGGGAGGACAGACCCAGTACTTC.

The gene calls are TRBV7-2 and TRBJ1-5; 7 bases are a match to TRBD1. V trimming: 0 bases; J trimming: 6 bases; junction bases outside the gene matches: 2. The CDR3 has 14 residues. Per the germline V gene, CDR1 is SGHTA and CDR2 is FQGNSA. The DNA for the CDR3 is TGTGCCAGCAGCTTAGCGACAGGGCCTCAGCCCCAGCATTTT. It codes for CASSLATGPQPQHF.

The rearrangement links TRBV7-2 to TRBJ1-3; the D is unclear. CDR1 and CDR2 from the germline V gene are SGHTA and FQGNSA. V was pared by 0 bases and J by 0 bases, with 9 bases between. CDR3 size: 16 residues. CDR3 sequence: CASSLADTTSGNTIYF. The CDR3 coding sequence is TGTGCCAGCAGCTTAGCAGACACAACCTCTGGAAACACCATATATTTT.

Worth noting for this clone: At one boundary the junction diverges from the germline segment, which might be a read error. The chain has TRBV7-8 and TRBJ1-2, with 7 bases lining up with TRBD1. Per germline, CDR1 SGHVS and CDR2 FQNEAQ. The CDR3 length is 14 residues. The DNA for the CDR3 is TGTGTCAGCAGCTTAGGGGGCCTTAACTATGGCTACACCTTC. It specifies CVSSLGGLNYGYTF.

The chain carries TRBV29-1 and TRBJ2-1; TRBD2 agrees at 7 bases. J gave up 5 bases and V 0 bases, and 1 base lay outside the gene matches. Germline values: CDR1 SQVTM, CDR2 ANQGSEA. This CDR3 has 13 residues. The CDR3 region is CSVEEGGDNEQFF. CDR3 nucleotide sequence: TGCAGCGTTGAAGAGGGAGGGGACAATGAGCAGTTCTTC.

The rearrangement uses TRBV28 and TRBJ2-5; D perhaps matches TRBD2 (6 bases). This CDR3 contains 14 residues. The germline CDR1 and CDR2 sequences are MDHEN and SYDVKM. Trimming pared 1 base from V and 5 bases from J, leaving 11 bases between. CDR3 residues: CASSLSSGRETQYF. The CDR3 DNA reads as TGTGCCAGCAGTTTATCTTCAGGGAGGGAGACCCAGTACTTC.

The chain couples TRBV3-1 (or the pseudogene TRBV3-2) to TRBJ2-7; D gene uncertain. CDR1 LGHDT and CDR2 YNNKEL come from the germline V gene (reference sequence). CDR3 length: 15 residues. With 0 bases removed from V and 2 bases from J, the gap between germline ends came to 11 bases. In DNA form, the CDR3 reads TGTGCCAGCAGCCAAGATCCCGCCCCTACCTACGAGCAGTACTTC. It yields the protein CASSQDPAPTYEQYF.

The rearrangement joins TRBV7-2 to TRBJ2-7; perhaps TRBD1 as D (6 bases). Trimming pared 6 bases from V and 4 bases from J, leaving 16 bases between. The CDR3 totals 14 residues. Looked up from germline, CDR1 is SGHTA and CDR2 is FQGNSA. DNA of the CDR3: TGTGCCAGCAGTCGGGCAGGGGCCTTGTACGAGCAGTACTTC. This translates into CASSRAGALYEQYF.

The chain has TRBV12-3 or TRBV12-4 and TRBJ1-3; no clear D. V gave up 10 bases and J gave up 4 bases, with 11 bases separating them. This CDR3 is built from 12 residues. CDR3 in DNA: TGTGCCACTCAGGCAGGAGGAAACACCATATATTTT. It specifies CATQAGGNTIYF.

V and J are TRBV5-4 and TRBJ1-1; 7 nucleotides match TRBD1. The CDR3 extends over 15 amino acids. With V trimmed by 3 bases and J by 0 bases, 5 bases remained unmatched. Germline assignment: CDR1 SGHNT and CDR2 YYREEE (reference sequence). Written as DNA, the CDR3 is TGTGCCAGCAGCTCCAAAGACAGGGTGAACACTGAAGCTTTCTTT. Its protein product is CASSSKDRVNTEAFF.